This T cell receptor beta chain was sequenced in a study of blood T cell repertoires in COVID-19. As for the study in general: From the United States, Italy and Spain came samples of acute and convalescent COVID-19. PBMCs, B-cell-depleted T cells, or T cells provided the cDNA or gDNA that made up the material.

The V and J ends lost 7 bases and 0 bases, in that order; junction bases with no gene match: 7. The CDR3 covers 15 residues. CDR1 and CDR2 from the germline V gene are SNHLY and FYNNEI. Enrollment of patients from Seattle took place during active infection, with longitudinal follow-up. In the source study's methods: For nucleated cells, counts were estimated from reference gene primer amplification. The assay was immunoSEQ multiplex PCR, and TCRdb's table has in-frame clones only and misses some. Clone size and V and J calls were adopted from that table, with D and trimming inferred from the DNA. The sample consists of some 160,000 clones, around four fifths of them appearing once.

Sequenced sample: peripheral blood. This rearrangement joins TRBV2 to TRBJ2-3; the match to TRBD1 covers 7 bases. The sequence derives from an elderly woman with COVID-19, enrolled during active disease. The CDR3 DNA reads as TGTGCCAGCAAGGTCGAGGGGGCTAGCACAGATACGCAGTATTTT. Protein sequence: CASKVEGASTDTQYF.